This section outlines one T cell receptor (beta chain) sequence together with its context. As originally analysed: The assay estimated nucleated cells by amplifying reference gene primers. Measured with immunoSEQ multiplex PCR; TCRdb has only the in-frame clones, and not every one. From that table come the V and J calls and clone size; the DNA was used to work out D and trimming. The sample includes approximately 300,000 clones, about 90% seen only once; the top ten take 5% to 7%. This record belongs to a study of blood T cell repertoires in COVID-19. At the level of the study: The study drew acute and convalescent COVID-19 samples from the United States, Italy and Spain. T cells, B-cell-depleted T cells, or PBMCs supplied cDNA or gDNA.

Germline CDR1 reads LNHNV; CDR2 reads YYDKDF (reference sequence). This CDR3 is 14 amino acids long. After removal of 2 bases from V and 7 bases from J, the junction contained 6 bases not matched to a gene. Sequences were obtained from peripheral blood. The chain couples TRBV15 to TRBJ2-3; 7 bases map to TRBD1. This receptor was taken from a young man who had recovered from COVID-19. The CDR3 DNA reads TGTGCCACCAGCAGACGACAGGGTTCGAATACGCAGTATTTT. Protein: CATSRRQGSNTQYF.